The 14 T cell receptor beta chains listed next were all sequenced from one sample in a study of cytomegalovirus exposure and HLA in healthy donors. PCR primers comprised 60 Vbeta and 13 Jbeta primers. Only in-frame clones appear in the TCRdb table, and some are missing; sequencing was by immunoSEQ multiplex PCR. The sample data list 65,000 to 80,000 clones. Source material: PBMCs. Receptors were obtained from a young man in good health and CMV-seronegative.

The CDR3 spells CAWRDGGSGQQYF. DNA of the CDR3: TGTGCCTGGAGAGACGGGGGGAGCGGGCAGCAGTACTTC. The chain recombines TRBV30 with TRBJ2-7, with TRBD2 matching 7 bases. Losses at the gene ends were 3 bases for V and 8 bases for J; bases not matched to a gene: 10. CDR1 and CDR2 from the germline V gene are GTSNPN and SVGIG (reference sequence). This CDR3 is 13 amino acids long.

The chain combines TRBV19 with TRBJ1-5; TRBD1 matches at 7 bases. Germline CDR1 reads LNHDA; CDR2 reads SQIVND (reference sequence). The CDR3 covers 16 residues. J was trimmed by 4 bases and V by 4 bases; bases with no gene match: 10. The CDR3 coding sequence is TGTGCCAGTAGTAGGGCCCAGGGGGTCAGGAATCAGCCCCAGCATTTT. Protein: CASSRAQGVRNQPQHF.

The chain has TRBV9 and TRBJ2-1; 7 nucleotides line up with TRBD2. Germline-derived CDR1 and CDR2 are SGDLS and YYNGEE. CDR3 length equals 16 residues. V dropped 3 bases and J dropped 8; count of bases not matched to a gene: 14. CDR3 amino acids: CASSAQRGFMYDEQFF. CDR3 bases: TGTGCCAGCAGCGCACAGCGGGGATTCATGTATGATGAGCAGTTCTTC.

This chain uses TRBV6-6 with TRBJ2-7; perhaps TRBD2 as D (5 bases). Trimming removed 6 bases from V and 2 bases from J, with 11 bases in between. This CDR3 is built from 13 residues. The germline V gene has CDR1 MNHNY and CDR2 SVGAGI (reference sequence). The CDR3 region has the DNA TGTGCCAGCAGGAGACTACAAACCTACGAGCAGTACTTC. Amino acid sequence: CASRRLQTYEQYF.

The chain links TRBV5-1 to TRBJ2-2; 7 nucleotides match TRBD1. The junction had 9 bases not matched to a gene; V was cut back by 2 bases and J by 5 bases. CDR1 and CDR2 from the germline V gene are SGHRS and YFSETQ. The CDR3 runs to 16 residues. CDR3 in amino acids: CASSLRGTVRTGELFF. The CDR3 DNA reads as TGCGCCAGCAGCTTAAGAGGGACAGTCCGAACCGGGGAGCTGTTTTTT. The full variable domain, completed using reference TRBV5-1 and TRBJ2-2, is KAGVTQTPRYLIKTRGQQVTLSCSPISGHRSVSWYQQTPGQGLQFLFEYFSETQRNKGNFPGRFSGRQFSNSRSEMNVSTLELGDSALYLCASSLRGTVRTGELFFGEGSRLTVL.

The gene calls are TRBV4-3 and TRBJ2-3, with D possibly being TRBD2 (6 bases). V was cut by 4 bases and J by 3 bases, with 8 bases left in between. Germline V gene sequence: CDR1 LGHNA, CDR2 YSLEER. This CDR3 contains 13 residues. The CDR3 region has the DNA TGCGCCAGCAGCCGGAGGGAGACAGATACGCAGTATTTT. Amino acids: CASSRRETDTQYF.

The chain carries TRBV11-2 and TRBJ2-3; 7 bases align to TRBD2. The CDR3 contains 15 residues. Germline V lookup: CDR1 SGHAT, CDR2 FQNNGV. The ends lost 5 bases at V and 3 bases at J; junction bases unmatched: 8. Written as DNA, the CDR3 is TGTGCCAGCAGCCCTTGGACTAGTGCGACAGATACGCAGTATTTT. Translated: CASSPWTSATDTQYF.

CDR3 residues: CASSVPPKRWETQYF. The DNA for the CDR3 is TGTGCCAGCAGCGTCCCCCCTAAGAGGTGGGAGACCCAGTACTTC. V is TRBV2 and J is TRBJ2-5, with no clear D. V shed 6 bases and J shed 5 bases, with 19 bases lying between them. The CDR3 has 15 amino acids. CDR1 SNHLY and CDR2 FYNNEI come from the germline V gene.

CDR3 protein: CASRGQGNSPLHF. DNA for the CDR3: TGCGCCAGCAGAGGACAGGGGAATTCACCCCTCCACTTT. The rearrangement joins TRBV5-1 to TRBJ1-6, with TRBD1 matching over 9 bases. V was clipped by 5 bases and J by 7 bases; unmatched bases: 1. Germline CDR1 and CDR2: SGHRS and YFSETQ. This CDR3 spans 13 amino acids.

CDR3 sequence: CASSQLQGGNTEAFF. The CDR3 DNA follows: TGTGCCAGCAGCCAGTTACAGGGGGGGAACACTGAAGCTTTCTTT. This chain links TRBV28 with TRBJ1-1, with 8 bases fitting TRBD1. V gave up 6 bases and J gave up 1 base; unmatched junction bases: 7. Germline V lookup: CDR1 MDHEN, CDR2 SYDVKM. This CDR3 region has 15 residues.

The chain has TRBV29-1 and TRBJ2-1; unclear D gene. Looked up from germline, CDR1 is SQVTM and CDR2 is ANQGSEA. Trimming took 7 bases from V and 3 from J, leaving 10 bases between them. CDR3 length: 12 residues. The CDR3 protein is CSGISLYNEQFF. For the CDR3, the DNA is TGCAGCGGCATCAGTCTCTACAATGAGCAGTTCTTC.

The chain joins TRBV5-5 to TRBJ2-7; the D gene is possibly TRBD1 (5 bases). Looked up from germline, CDR1 is SGHKS and CDR2 is YYEKEE (reference sequence). With 0 bases removed from V and 1 base from J, the gap between germline ends came to 11 bases. The CDR3 totals 15 residues. The chain's CDR3 is CASSLGAQGSYEQYF. The CDR3 region has the DNA TGTGCCAGCAGCTTGGGGGCCCAGGGTTCCTACGAGCAGTACTTC. The full variable domain, rest sourced from reference TRBV5-5 and TRBJ2-7, is DAGVTQSPTHLIKTRGQQVTLRCSPISGHKSVSWYQQVLGQGPQFIFQYYEKEERGRGNFPDRFSARQFPNYSSELNVNALLLGDSALYLCASSLGAQGSYEQYFGPGTRLTVT.

The chain is built from TRBV18 and TRBJ1-2; no clear D gene. This CDR3 spans 15 amino acids. Trimming cost V 0 bases and J 4 bases, with 12 bases left between them. CDR1 is KGHSH and CDR2 is LQKENI in the germline V gene. The CDR3 DNA is TGTGCCAGCTCACCACCTTCCGGGATTTTCTATGGCTACACCTTC. The encoded protein is CASSPPSGIFYGYTF.

The chain's CDR3 is CASSTRGISYEQYF. The CDR3 bases are TGTGCCAGTAGTACCCGAGGAATTTCCTACGAGCAGTACTTC. The V gene is TRBV19, the J gene TRBJ2-5; no firm D call. The end of the DNA is better explained by TRBJ2-7, so the J call may be wrong. This CDR3 is 14 amino acids long. Germline CDR1 is LNHDA and CDR2 is SQIVND (reference sequence).